The T cell receptor beta chain under discussion was sequenced for a study of blood T cell repertoires in COVID-19. V was pared by 4 bases and J by 4 bases, with 9 bases of the junction left unmatched. Germline lookup yields CDR1 MDHEN and CDR2 SYDVKM. The CDR3 runs 15 residues. Sequencing was performed with immunoSEQ multiplex PCR; in TCRdb, only in-frame clones are kept and a portion is missing. The data show roughly 200,000 clones, with 80% to 90% seen just once and 4.5% to 5% held by the top ten. Sequenced material: peripheral blood. The clonotype was recovered from a woman of 80 years or more with acute or convalescent COVID-19. V is TRBV28 and J is TRBJ1-2; 7 bases are shared with TRBD1. The CDR3 loop reads CASSWGTADPYGYTF. The CDR3 nucleotides read TGTGCCAGCAGTTGGGGGACAGCAGATCCCTATGGCTACACCTTC.